The 19 T cell receptor beta chains in this list originate from one sample, sequenced in a study of T-cell reconstitution after alpha-beta-depleted transplantation in children. Using unique molecular identifiers, the investigators prepared the TCRbeta library. One entry per CDR3 protein, called by TCRdb with MiXCR from the PCR reads. The sample includes approximately 150,000 distinct CDR3 sequences, around 9% of them seen just once. Sequenced material: PBMCs, mostly from graft donor cells, taken 180 days after TCRalphabeta/CD19-depleted stem cell transplant. The receptor set was obtained from a female patient aged 2-15 years who had a stem cell transplant for congenital amegakaryocytic thrombocytopenia, so the T cells may come from the graft donor.

This chain links TRBV20-1 with TRBJ1-1; D is unclear. Per germline, CDR1 DFQATT and CDR2 SNEGSKA (reference sequence). V was shortened by 3 bases and J by 0 bases, with 8 bases between the two germline ends. The CDR3 is 13 amino acids. This chain's CDR3 is CSASANMNTEAFF. The DNA for the CDR3 is TGCAGTGCTAGCGCGAATATGAACACTGAAGCTTTCTTT.

This clonotype occurred many times. CDR3 in amino acids: CAISGEPGLAGFF. DNA for the CDR3: TGTGCCATCAGTGGAGAACCCGGACTAGCAGGGTTCTTC. The chain employs TRBV10-3 and TRBJ2-1; 8 bases align to TRBD2. The CDR3 covers 13 residues. Germline CDR1 reads ENHRY; CDR2 reads SYGVKD. V was pared by 4 bases and J by 15 bases, with 11 bases of the junction left unmatched.

The chain combines TRBV3-1 with TRBJ2-2, with D hard to call. Germline V gives CDR1 LGHDT, CDR2 YNNKEL (reference sequence). V was shortened by 4 bases and J by 8 bases, with 23 bases between the two germline ends. The CDR3 has 17 residues. The CDR3 loop is CASSPPLRKTIQGELFF. CDR3 sequence (DNA): TGTGCCAGCAGCCCTCCCCTCAGGAAGACAATCCAAGGGGAGCTGTTTTTT.

In this sample, this clonotype turned up many times. V usage is TRBV7-6 and J usage is TRBJ2-3; the match to TRBD2 covers 9 bases. With 4 bases clipped from V and 2 bases from J, the junction kept 4 bases outside the gene matches. The CDR3 is 15 amino acids. Germline CDR1 and CDR2: SGHVS and FNYEAQ. The CDR3 nucleotides are TGTGCCAGCAGCTACTTAGCGGGAGTCACAGATACGCAGTATTTT. It codes for CASSYLAGVTDTQYF.

Ten or more counts support this clonotype. J is TRBJ2-7 and V is TRBV20-1; no clear D gene. This CDR3 is 12 amino acids long. CDR1 DFQATT and CDR2 SNEGSKA come from the germline V gene (reference sequence). Trimming removed 3 bases at V and 2 bases at J, with 8 bases between. In DNA, the CDR3 is TGCAGTGCTAGGGTTCTGGCCTACGAGCAGTACTTC. Protein: CSARVLAYEQYF.

Notes on this clonotype: This could be a read error, since a much larger clone is one nucleotide away. This CDR3 reads CASGQRVSSSDEQYF. Here the CDR3 DNA reads TGCGCCAGCGGCCAACGGGTCTCCTCCTCGGACGAGCAGTACTTC. This chain connects TRBV5-1 to TRBJ2-7; no definite D call. V was pared by 7 bases and J by 5 bases, with 22 bases between. Per germline, CDR1 SGHRS and CDR2 YFSETQ. The CDR3 is 15 amino acids.

Ten or more counts support this clonotype. The chain has TRBV29-1 and TRBJ2-3; a possible D gene is TRBD1 (6 bases). This CDR3 has 13 residues. The V and J ends lost 6 bases and 2 bases respectively, with 12 bases between them. The germline V gene has CDR1 SQVTM and CDR2 ANQGSEA. CDR3: CSVAYRATDTQYF. The CDR3, as DNA: TGCAGCGTCGCCTACAGGGCCACAGATACGCAGTATTTT.

At least ten counts were recorded for this clonotype. The CDR3 reads CASSLDVEQYF. The CDR3 nucleotides are TGCGCCAGCAGCTTGGACGTCGAGCAGTACTTC. The chain combines TRBV5-1 with TRBJ2-7; D remains ambiguous. CDR3 length equals 11 residues. CDR1 is SGHRS and CDR2 is YFSETQ in the germline V gene. V lost 0 bases to trimming and J lost 6 bases, with 4 bases between them.

Ten or more counts support this clonotype. The chain combines TRBV12-3 or TRBV12-4 with TRBJ1-1; no reliable D call. The ends were cut back, 3 bases at V and 12 bases at J, with 20 bases in the middle. CDR3 length: 14 amino acids. CDR3 protein: CASSLARRLDVSFF. The CDR3 bases are TGTGCCAGCAGTTTGGCCCGCAGGTTAGATGTGTCTTTCTTT.

This clonotype was seen repeatedly, ten times or more. The gene calls are TRBV12-3 or TRBV12-4 and TRBJ2-7; tentatively, D is TRBD1 (6 bases). With 5 bases removed from V and 4 bases from J, the gap between germline ends came to 12 bases. CDR3 length: 13 amino acids. The CDR3 region is CASSPGHIYEQYF. The DNA of the CDR3 is TGTGCCAGCAGTCCGGGACACATTTACGAGCAGTACTTC.

In this sample, this clonotype turned up a few times. This rearrangement joins TRBV12-3 or TRBV12-4 to TRBJ2-5, with D possibly matching TRBD2 (6 bases). The germline V and J ends were trimmed by 3 bases and 4 bases, with 18 bases remaining between them. This CDR3 spans 16 amino acids. The CDR3 loop reads CASSFNRAGWGETQYF. CDR3 nucleotides: TGTGCCAGCAGTTTCAATCGGGCGGGGTGGGGAGAGACCCAGTACTTC.

This clonotype was found many times. The genes are TRBV5-6 and TRBJ1-3; perhaps TRBD1 as D (6 bases). V shed 5 bases and J shed 0 bases, with 12 bases lying between them. The CDR3 is made up of 15 amino acids. CDR1 is SGHDT and CDR2 is YYEEEE in the germline V gene. The CDR3 DNA sequence: TGTGCCAGCAGTGAAACAGGGAACTCTGGAAACACCATATATTTT. Its protein product is CASSETGNSGNTIYF.

About this clonotype itself: This could be a read error, since a much larger clone is one nucleotide away. V and J are TRBV7-3 and TRBJ2-7; D perhaps matches TRBD2 (5 bases). Germline V lookup: CDR1 SGHTA, CDR2 FQGTGA. The CDR3 has 12 amino acids. The CDR3, as DNA: TGTGCCAGCAGTTCCGGCGTGGGAGAGCATTACTTC. The encoded protein is CASSSGVGEHYF.

This clonotype appeared many times. The chain carries TRBV2 and TRBJ2-3; D is ambiguous. Germline values: CDR1 SNHLY, CDR2 FYNNEI. The V gene lost 5 bases and the J gene lost 6 bases, with 12 bases spanning the gap. The CDR3 consists of 13 residues. The CDR3 nucleotides are TGTGCCAGCAGTCACGGGCTTAGGGATACGCAGTATTTT. It codes for CASSHGLRDTQYF.

For this clonotype: Given the absence of the conserved phenylalanine or tryptophan at the CDR3 end, a read error is likely. The chain carries TRBV12-3 or TRBV12-4 and TRBJ2-3; 8 bases agree with TRBD2. The J segment lost 4 bases and the V segment lost 8 bases, leaving 8 bases of the junction unmatched. The CDR3 length is 14 residues. The CDR3 sequence is CASQGLDSPDTQYS. The CDR3 DNA reads TGTGCCAGCCAGGGACTAGATTCCCCAGATACGCAGTATTCT.

The chain has TRBV12-3 or TRBV12-4 and TRBJ2-7, with a possible D match to TRBD2 (5 bases). Trimming took off 2 bases at V and 2 bases at J, with 13 bases between the two ends. This CDR3 has 15 residues. Here the CDR3 reads CASSLSGLKTYEQYF. CDR3 nucleotide sequence: TGTGCCAGCAGTTTAAGCGGTCTAAAAACCTACGAGCAGTACTTC.

The CDR3 nucleotides are TGTGCCAGCAGACTAGCGGCCTCCTACGAGCAGTACTTC. Its protein product is CASRLAASYEQYF. The chain links TRBV12-3 or TRBV12-4 to TRBJ2-7, with 8 bases lining up with TRBD2. Trimming took 6 bases from V and 0 from J; bases not matched to a gene: 1. CDR3 length: 13 residues.

This clonotype was observed at least ten times. CDR3 nucleotide sequence: TGTGCCAGCAGCTTAGGGGTCGGCACAGATACGCAGTATTTT. This gives the protein CASSLGVGTDTQYF. This rearrangement joins TRBV5-8 to TRBJ2-3; D might be TRBD1 (5 bases). V was trimmed by 2 bases and J by 1 base, leaving 8 bases between them. In germline, CDR1 is SGHTS, CDR2 YDEGEE. The CDR3 spans 14 residues.

This clonotype was detected a few times. The chain links TRBV20-1 to TRBJ2-3; D might be TRBD2 (5 bases). The CDR3 length is 14 residues. V was trimmed by 0 bases and J by 0 bases, leaving 7 bases between them. Germline CDR1 is DFQATT and CDR2 is SNEGSKA (reference sequence). The CDR3 DNA is TGCAGTGCTAGAGATGGCGGGAGCACAGATACGCAGTATTTT. Encoded protein: CSARDGGSTDTQYF.